Listed here are 20 T cell receptor beta chains from one sample, sequenced in a study of T cell repertoires in cytomegalovirus infection. In TCRdb, the reads were re-called with MiXCR into one record per CDR3 protein. Found here are about 740,000 distinct CDR3 sequences, 30% to 40% of them singletons; the top ten hold 18%. These receptors have no known antigen. The sequenced sample was cultured PBMCs, obtained from culture after CMV antigen stimulation. These receptors were collected from a human donor in good health (CMV status not recorded). Some clones in this sample may be carry-over from other donors' samples.

This clonotype showed up just a few times. V and J are TRBV20-1 and TRBJ2-4; D is perhaps TRBD1 or TRBD2 (5 bases each). Trimming removed 7 bases from V and 6 bases from J, with 13 bases in between. Germline CDR1 DFQATT, CDR2 SNEGSKA (reference sequence). The CDR3 is made up of 12 amino acids. This chain's CDR3 is CSVLPGRNIQYF. CDR3 in DNA: TGCAGTGTCCTTCCAGGGAGAAACATTCAGTACTTC.

Written as DNA, the CDR3 is TGTGCCAGCAGCTGGGAAACTAGCGGGATTATCGATGAGCAGTTCTTC. It yields the protein CASSWETSGIIDEQFF. The chain combines TRBV7-9 with TRBJ2-1, with 10 nucleotides matching TRBD2. The CDR3 totals 16 residues. Trimming at V came to 4 bases and at J to 8 bases, leaving 11 bases not matched to a gene. Per the germline V gene, CDR1 is SEHNR and CDR2 is FQNEAQ (reference sequence).

The chain has TRBV18 and TRBJ1-4; 10 bases are shared with TRBD1. V lost 2 bases to trimming and J lost 5 bases; unmatched junction nucleotides: 5. Germline-derived CDR1 and CDR2 are KGHSH and LQKENI. There are 16 residues in the CDR3. The CDR3 nucleotides read TGTGCCAGCTCACCATCGCCGGGACAGGGGAATGAAAAACTGTTTTTT. Its protein product is CASSPSPGQGNEKLFF.

The rearrangement uses TRBV27 and TRBJ2-7; 8 nucleotides agree with TRBD1. This CDR3 contains 13 residues. V lost 5 bases to trimming and J lost 5 bases; unmatched junction nucleotides: 5. From germline, CDR1 is MNHEY and CDR2 SMNVEV (reference sequence). This CDR3 is CASSVGQAHEQYF. In nucleotides, the CDR3 is TGTGCCAGCAGTGTGGGACAGGCCCACGAGCAGTACTTC.

The gene calls are TRBV2 and TRBJ1-5, with D unresolved. V dropped 4 bases and J dropped 5 bases, with 9 bases sitting between them. The CDR3 contains 13 residues. Germline V gives CDR1 SNHLY, CDR2 FYNNEI. CDR3 bases: TGTGCCAGCAGTGGAGGGCGGGATCAGCCCCAGCATTTT. Protein: CASSGGRDQPQHF.

The chain uses TRBV6-2 or TRBV6-3 and TRBJ2-7, with 8 bases fitting TRBD1. V lost 3 bases to trimming and J lost 4 bases; unmatched junction nucleotides: 11. The CDR3 has 16 residues. Germline CDR1 and CDR2: MNHEY and SVGEGT. The DNA of the CDR3 is TGTGCCAGCAGTTATCATCAGGACAGGGAGAGGTACGAGCAGTACTTC. Protein: CASSYHQDRERYEQYF.

This clonotype was seen more than once but under ten times. The chain couples TRBV7-2 to TRBJ2-2; weak D call: TRBD2 (5 bases). The germline V gene has CDR1 SGHTA and CDR2 FQGNSA. This CDR3 region has 16 residues. V was pared by 5 bases and J by 1 base, with 14 bases between. The chain's CDR3 is CASSPDWTRNTGELFF. The CDR3 DNA is TGTGCCAGCAGCCCCGACTGGACTCGGAACACCGGGGAGCTGTTTTTT. The variable domain in full, completed from reference TRBV7-2 and TRBJ2-2, reads GAGVSQSPSNKVTEKGKDVELRCDPISGHTALYWYRQSLGQGLEFLIYFQGNSAPDKSGLPSDRFSAERTGGSVSTLTIQRTQQEDSAVYLCASSPDWTRNTGELFFGEGSRLTVL.

The chain links TRBV7-8 to TRBJ1-4, with no clear D. The CDR3 is 13 amino acids. Germline V gene data show CDR1 as SGHVS and CDR2 as FQNEAQ. Trimming shortened V by 5 bases and J by 13 bases, and 17 bases separated the two germline ends. CDR3 loop: CASSLVVGSGLFF. In DNA form, the CDR3 reads TGTGCCAGCAGCCTAGTAGTGGGGAGTGGACTGTTTTTT.

The chain carries TRBV5-6 and TRBJ2-7; 8 nucleotides agree with TRBD1. The CDR3 extends over 13 amino acids. Trimming at V came to 4 bases and at J to 3 bases, leaving 3 bases not matched to a gene. Germline-derived CDR1 and CDR2 are SGHDT and YYEEEE. The DNA of the CDR3 is TGTGCCAGCAGCGGGACAGGACGCTACGAGCAGTACTTC. Translating gives CASSGTGRYEQYF.

Comment on this clonotype: At one end, the junction sequence differs from germline, possibly due to a read error. The rearrangement joins TRBV5-3 to TRBJ2-2, with D perhaps assigned TRBD1 or TRBD2 (5 bases each). TRBV5-3 is treated as an ORF (open reading frame) with a function not yet certain. The CDR3 is 14 amino acids. The CDR3 DNA reads TGTGCCAGCAGCTTTCCAGGGACCCCCGGGGAGCTGTTTTTT. This gives the protein CASSFPGTPGELFF.

In this sample, this clonotype turned up a few times. The rearrangement links TRBV10-3 to TRBJ2-1, with 8 bases aligning to TRBD2. The CDR3 is 15 residues long. Losses at the gene ends were 3 bases for V and 4 bases for J; bases not matched to a gene: 5. The germline gives CDR1 ENHRY, CDR2 SYGVKD. The CDR3 is CAISESLAVYNEQFF. CDR3 DNA sequence: TGTGCCATCAGTGAATCACTAGCGGTGTACAATGAGCAGTTCTTC.

This clonotype was recorded at least ten times. V gene TRBV2 combines with J gene TRBJ2-3, with 12 bases identical to TRBD2. The CDR3 runs 14 residues. The germline gives CDR1 SNHLY, CDR2 FYNNEI. Unmatched junction bases numbered 12, after V lost 10 bases and J lost 10 bases. The CDR3 sequence: CATTGRTSGVSQYF. DNA for the CDR3: TGTGCCACTACGGGAAGGACTAGCGGGGTCTCGCAGTATTTT.

This rearrangement joins TRBV4-2 to TRBJ1-6; 8 nucleotides match TRBD1. The CDR3 is 18 residues long. Germline lookup yields CDR1 LGHNA and CDR2 YNFKEQ. J gave up 8 bases and V 0 bases, and 12 bases lay outside the gene matches. Written as DNA, the CDR3 is TGTGCCAGCAGCCAAGATTCCAGGGGGCGAGTTAGGGATTCACCCCTCCACTTT. Its translation is CASSQDSRGRVRDSPLHF.

This clonotype occurred a few times. The chain couples TRBV11-2 to TRBJ2-7; 7 bases align to TRBD2. V lost 2 bases to trimming and J lost 6 bases; unmatched junction nucleotides: 7. CDR1 and CDR2 from the germline V gene are SGHAT and FQNNGV. CDR3 length: 14 amino acids. Here the CDR3 DNA reads TGTGCCAGCAGCTTAACGACGGGAGGAAGCGAGCAGTACTTC. This codes for CASSLTTGGSEQYF.

This sequence joins TRBV7-9 and TRBJ2-7; 14 bases fit TRBD2. With 5 bases clipped from V and 0 bases from J, the junction kept 6 bases outside the gene matches. The CDR3 covers 17 residues. The germline V gene has CDR1 SEHNR and CDR2 FQNEAQ (reference sequence). The CDR3 protein is CASSPTSGGAGSYEQYF. CDR3 in DNA: TGTGCCAGCAGCCCGACTAGCGGGGGGGCGGGCTCCTACGAGCAGTACTTC. Full variable domain (missing parts from reference TRBV7-9 and TRBJ2-7): DTGVSQNPRHKITKRGQNVTFRCDPISEHNRLYWYRQTLGQGPEFLTYFQNEAQLEKSRLLSDRFSAERPKGSFSTLEIQRTEQGDSAMYLCASSPTSGGAGSYEQYFGPGTRLTVT.

The rearrangement links TRBV28 to TRBJ2-2; 8 positions match TRBD1. This CDR3 region has 16 residues. Unmatched junction bases numbered 8, after V lost 5 bases and J lost 3 bases. Looked up from germline, CDR1 is MDHEN and CDR2 is SYDVKM. CDR3 protein: CASSTRTGRYTGELFF. The DNA of the CDR3 is TGTGCCAGCAGTACCCGGACAGGGAGGTACACCGGGGAGCTGTTTTTT.

This clonotype was recorded a few times. The chain joins TRBV4-1 to TRBJ2-7; D ambiguous. Trimming took off 1 base at V and 4 bases at J, with 11 bases between the two ends. This CDR3 region has 14 residues. CDR1 is MGHRA and CDR2 is YSYEKL in the germline V gene. CDR3 nucleotide sequence: TGCGCCAGCAGCCAAGGATCGGCAGTGTACGAGCAGTACTTC. Protein product: CASSQGSAVYEQYF.

This clonotype was counted between two and nine times. The rearrangement joins TRBV29-1 to TRBJ2-7; 9 nucleotides line up with TRBD2. J lost 0 bases, V lost 7 bases, and 4 bases had no gene match. CDR3 length: 13 residues. The germline CDR1 and CDR2 sequences are SQVTM and ANQGSEA. Here the CDR3 reads CSAYSGSSYEQYF. CDR3 nucleotides: TGCAGCGCCTATAGCGGGAGCTCCTACGAGCAGTACTTC.

This clonotype was observed a handful of times. The chain has TRBV12-3 or TRBV12-4 and TRBJ2-5; a weak D match, TRBD2 (5 bases). The CDR3 runs 13 residues. V dropped 3 bases and J dropped 5 bases, with 10 bases sitting between them. CDR3 bases: TGTGCCAGCAGTTTGAGGGAGTTGGAGACCCAGTACTTC. Translated, it gives CASSLRELETQYF.

This clonotype was detected ten times or more. The V call is TRBV7-9, the J call TRBJ2-6; D is ambiguous. This CDR3 comprises 15 residues. In germline, CDR1 is SEHNR, CDR2 FQNEAQ (reference sequence). V lost 3 bases and J 0 bases, leaving 6 bases between the germline ends. The CDR3 reads CASSFWLSGANVLTF. DNA for the CDR3: TGTGCCAGCAGCTTCTGGCTCTCTGGGGCCAACGTCCTGACTTTC.